These 15 T cell receptor beta chains were all obtained from the same sample, sequenced in a study of control samples from healthy donors and cancer patients. Sequencing used immunoSEQ multiplex PCR; TCRdb keeps in-frame clones, though not all of them. The profile shows 120,000 to 150,000 clones, around 90% of them singletons. Input material: blood. All receptors come from a man aged 25 to 40 in good health.

The chain recombines TRBV5-1 with TRBJ1-2; possibly TRBD1 for D (6 bases). V was pared by 4 bases and J by 4 bases, with 17 bases between. Germline V gives CDR1 SGHRS, CDR2 YFSETQ. The CDR3 covers 15 residues. CDR3 sequence (DNA): TGCGCCAGCAGCCCTACACAGGGTAGGGGCTATGGCTACACCTTC. It yields the protein CASSPTQGRGYGYTF.

The J gene is TRBJ2-3, the V gene TRBV25-1; TRBD2 aligns across 10 bases. The CDR3 is made up of 14 amino acids. Looked up from germline, CDR1 is MGHDK and CDR2 is SYGVNS. The ends lost 6 bases at V and 1 base at J; junction bases unmatched: 1. CDR3 sequence: CASSLAGGTDTQYF. CDR3 nucleotide sequence: TGTGCCAGCAGCCTAGCGGGGGGCACAGATACGCAGTATTTT. Using reference TRBV25-1 and TRBJ2-3 for the parts outside the CDR3, the full variable domain is EADIYQTPRYLVIGTGKKITLECSQTMGHDKMYWYQQDPGMELHLIHYSYGVNSTEKGDLSSESTVSRIRTEHFPLTLESARPSHTSQYLCASSLAGGTDTQYFGPGTRLTVL.

In its sample, this clone was seen many times. V gene TRBV19 combines with J gene TRBJ1-5, with 7 bases that match TRBD1. The CDR3 runs to 16 residues. Germline trimming cut 1 base from V and 5 bases from J; bases unmatched to any gene: 8. The germline CDR1 and CDR2 sequences are LNHDA and SQIVND (reference sequence). The CDR3 DNA sequence: TGTGCCAGTAGTATAGGGCCACAGGGGATATATCAGCCCCAGCATTTT. Translating gives CASSIGPQGIYQPQHF.

V usage is TRBV27 and J usage is TRBJ2-2; D tentatively fits TRBD1 or TRBD2 (6 bases each). The ends were cut back, 0 bases at V and 2 bases at J, with 16 bases in the middle. This CDR3 comprises 18 residues. In germline, CDR1 is MNHEY, CDR2 SMNVEV (reference sequence). CDR3 in amino acids: CASSLSSRGAYNTGELFF. The CDR3 nucleotides read TGTGCCAGCAGTTTATCGTCGAGGGGGGCCTATAACACCGGGGAGCTGTTTTTT.

V gene TRBV12-3 or TRBV12-4 combines with J gene TRBJ1-2; unclear D gene. The CDR3 totals 12 residues. V was clipped by 7 bases and J by 6 bases, with 12 bases between them. The CDR3 spells CASKRGADGYTF. The CDR3, as DNA: TGTGCCAGCAAACGGGGAGCCGATGGCTACACCTTC.

This clone came up once. V is TRBV2 and J is TRBJ2-3; D might be TRBD1 or TRBD2, each matching 6 bases. Germline loops: CDR1 SNHLY, CDR2 FYNNEI. The CDR3 is made up of 18 amino acids. V shed 8 bases and J shed 7 bases, with 31 bases lying between them. The CDR3 region is CASVFPTPLGGGANTQYF. The CDR3 DNA reads as TGTGCCAGCGTATTCCCGACTCCCCTGGGGGGCGGGGCGAATACGCAGTATTTT.

V usage is TRBV7-3 and J usage is TRBJ2-1; TRBD2 matches 11 bases. This CDR3 contains 15 residues. V dropped 5 bases and J dropped 7; count of bases not matched to a gene: 7. The germline gives CDR1 SGHTA, CDR2 FQGTGA. The CDR3 reads CASSARLAGLNEQFF. As DNA, the CDR3 is TGTGCCAGCAGCGCCCGACTAGCGGGGTTGAATGAGCAGTTCTTC.

This sequence joins TRBV28 and TRBJ1-4; D remains ambiguous. The CDR3 is 16 residues long. V was cut by 2 bases and J by 2 bases, with 12 bases left in between. Germline loops: CDR1 MDHEN, CDR2 SYDVKM. The CDR3 DNA is TGTGCCAGCAGTTTAAGTGCAACGTCGACTAATGAAAAACTGTTTTTT. It codes for CASSLSATSTNEKLFF. The full variable domain, in which reference TRBV28 and TRBJ1-4 provide the parts outside the CDR3, is DVKVTQSSRYLVKRTGEKVFLECVQDMDHENMFWYRQDPGLGLRLIYFSYDVKMKEKGDIPEGYSVSREKKERFSLILESASTNQTSMYLCASSLSATSTNEKLFFGSGTQLSVL.

This clone was picked up a small number of times. The CDR3 coding sequence is TGTGCCAGCAGCCAAGAATTGAACACTGAAGCTTTCTTT. Protein: CASSQELNTEAFF. This chain uses TRBV14 with TRBJ1-1; D gene uncertain. V lost 0 bases, J lost 0 bases, and 2 bases lay in between. The CDR3 consists of 13 residues. Germline CDR1 SGHDN, CDR2 FVKESK.

This chain connects TRBV14 to TRBJ1-3; D is perhaps TRBD1 (5 bases). The germline CDR1 and CDR2 sequences are SGHDN and FVKESK. The V and J ends lost 4 bases and 2 bases respectively, with 15 bases between them. The CDR3 covers 16 residues. The CDR3 region has the DNA TGTGCCAGCAGCCCCAGTAGGGGTTCAGCTGGAAACACCATATATTTT. Translation: CASSPSRGSAGNTIYF.

The chain links TRBV10-3 to TRBJ2-5; D is perhaps TRBD1 (6 bases). The V gene's germline CDR1 is ENHRY and CDR2 SYGVKD. The V end was cut by 6 bases, the J end by 3 bases, with 14 bases between. CDR3 length equals 14 residues. CDR3 amino acids: CAIRKKQGEETQYF. CDR3 DNA: TGTGCCATCAGAAAAAAACAGGGAGAAGAGACCCAGTACTTC.

J is TRBJ2-2 and V is TRBV28; no reliable D call. Germline V lookup: CDR1 MDHEN, CDR2 SYDVKM. This CDR3 region has 11 residues. V was cut by 10 bases and J by 3 bases, with 6 bases left in between. The CDR3 bases are TGTGCCACCCTCTACACCGGGGAGCTGTTTTTT. It is translated as CATLYTGELFF.

The chain carries TRBV4-1 and TRBJ1-5, with D maybe TRBD1 (5 bases). Trimming removed 2 bases at V and 1 base at J, with 9 bases between. The germline V gene has CDR1 MGHRA and CDR2 YSYEKL. CDR3 length: 15 amino acids. DNA of the CDR3: TGCGCCAGCAGCCAACAGGGTTTAAGCAATCAGCCCCAGCATTTT. Translated, it gives CASSQQGLSNQPQHF.

The chain uses TRBV7-9 and TRBJ2-3; no reliable D call. V was pared by 6 bases and J by 0 bases, with 1 base between. CDR3 length equals 11 residues. Germline CDR1 and CDR2: SEHNR and FQNEAQ (reference sequence). The CDR3 spells CASRSTDTQYF. CDR3 DNA sequence: TGTGCCAGCAGAAGCACAGATACGCAGTATTTT.

This chain joins TRBV5-4 and TRBJ1-6; 9 bases match TRBD1. Germline V gene lookup returns CDR1 SGHNT and CDR2 YYREEE (reference sequence). The CDR3 has 14 residues. With 4 bases clipped from V and 6 bases from J, the junction kept 2 bases outside the gene matches. CDR3 nucleotides: TGTGCCAGCAGCCAGGACAGGGGTAATTCACCCCTCCACTTT. This gives the protein CASSQDRGNSPLHF.